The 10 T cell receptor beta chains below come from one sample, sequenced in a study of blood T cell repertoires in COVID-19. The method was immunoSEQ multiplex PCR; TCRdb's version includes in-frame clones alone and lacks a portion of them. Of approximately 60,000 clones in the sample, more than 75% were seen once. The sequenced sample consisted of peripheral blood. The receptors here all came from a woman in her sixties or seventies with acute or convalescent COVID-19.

Written as DNA, the CDR3 is TGTGCCACCAGCGGGACAGTGAACACTGAAGCTTTCTTT. This sequence encodes CATSGTVNTEAFF. This chain links TRBV15 with TRBJ1-1; 7 bases fit TRBD1. The CDR3 has 13 amino acids. V was pared by 5 bases and J by 0 bases, with 0 bases of the junction left unmatched. Germline assignment: CDR1 LNHNV and CDR2 YYDKDF (reference sequence).

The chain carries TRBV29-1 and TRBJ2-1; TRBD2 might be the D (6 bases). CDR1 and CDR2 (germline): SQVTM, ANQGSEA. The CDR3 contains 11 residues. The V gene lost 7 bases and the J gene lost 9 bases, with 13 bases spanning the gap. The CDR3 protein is CSGGGDSEQFF. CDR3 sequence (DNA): TGCAGCGGCGGCGGGGATAGTGAGCAGTTCTTC.

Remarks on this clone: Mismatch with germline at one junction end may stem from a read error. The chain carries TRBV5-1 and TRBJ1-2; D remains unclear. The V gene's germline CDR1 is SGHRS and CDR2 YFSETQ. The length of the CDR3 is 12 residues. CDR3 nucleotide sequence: TGCGCCAGCAGCTTGGATGAGGGCACTCAACAATTC. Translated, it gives CASSLDEGTQQF.

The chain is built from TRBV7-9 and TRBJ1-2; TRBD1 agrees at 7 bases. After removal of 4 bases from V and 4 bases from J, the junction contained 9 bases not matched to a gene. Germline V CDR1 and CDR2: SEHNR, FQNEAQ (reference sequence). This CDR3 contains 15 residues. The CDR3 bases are TGTGCCAGCAGCTCAGGCCAGGGGGATAGCTATGGCTACACCTTC. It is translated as CASSSGQGDSYGYTF.

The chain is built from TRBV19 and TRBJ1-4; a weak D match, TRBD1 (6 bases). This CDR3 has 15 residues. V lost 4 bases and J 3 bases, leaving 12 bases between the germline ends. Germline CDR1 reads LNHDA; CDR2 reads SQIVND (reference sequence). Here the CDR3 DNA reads TGTGCCAGTAGTAGGCGCAGGGGCCCTAATGAAAAACTGTTTTTT. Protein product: CASSRRRGPNEKLFF.

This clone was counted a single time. This CDR3 reads CASSSSPQTVNTEAFF. Here the CDR3 DNA reads TGTGCCAGCAGCTCAAGTCCCCAGACAGTGAACACTGAAGCTTTCTTT. The rearrangement joins TRBV5-5 to TRBJ1-1; the D gene is possibly TRBD1 (5 bases). The CDR3 contains 16 residues. CDR1 and CDR2 (germline): SGHKS, YYEKEE (reference sequence). Trimming left V 3 bases short and J 0 bases short, with 15 bases between.

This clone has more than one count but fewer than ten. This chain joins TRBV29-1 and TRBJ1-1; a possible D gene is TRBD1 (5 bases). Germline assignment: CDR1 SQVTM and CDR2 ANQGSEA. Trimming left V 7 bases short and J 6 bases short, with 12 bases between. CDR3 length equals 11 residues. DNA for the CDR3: TGCAGCGCCTGGGGGGGAGCTGAAGCTTTCTTT. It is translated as CSAWGGAEAFF. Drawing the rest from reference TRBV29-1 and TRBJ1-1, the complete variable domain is SAVISQKPSRDICQRGTSLTIQCQVDSQVTMMFWYRQQPGQSLTLIATANQGSEATYESGFVIDKFPISRPNLTFSTLTVSNMSPEDSSIYLCSAWGGAEAFFGQGTRLTVV.

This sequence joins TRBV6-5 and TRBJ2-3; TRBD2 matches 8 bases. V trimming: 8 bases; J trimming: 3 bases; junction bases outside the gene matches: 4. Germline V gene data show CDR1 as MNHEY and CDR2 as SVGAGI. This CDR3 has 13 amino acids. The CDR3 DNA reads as TGTGCCAGCTCGGGACTAGAAACAGATACGCAGTATTTT. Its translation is CASSGLETDTQYF.

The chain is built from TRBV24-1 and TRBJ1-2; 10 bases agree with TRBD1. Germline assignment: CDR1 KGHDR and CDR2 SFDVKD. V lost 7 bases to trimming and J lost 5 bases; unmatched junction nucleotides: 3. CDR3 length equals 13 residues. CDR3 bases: TGTGCCACCAGCGGGGACAGGGGTTATGGCTACACCTTC. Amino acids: CATSGDRGYGYTF.

CDR3 in DNA: TGTGCCAGCAACCGACAGGGGACCCAGCATTTT. The encoded protein is CASNRQGTQHF. V and J are TRBV6-5 and TRBJ1-5; TRBD1 aligns across 8 bases. This CDR3 has 11 amino acids. The trim removed 7 bases at V and 11 bases at J, leaving 4 bases unmatched. Germline values: CDR1 MNHEY, CDR2 SVGAGI.